This TCR beta chain was found in a study of beta chain features in type 1 diabetes. Each of the sorted populations had a purity greater than 95%. Between the trimmed V and J ends, which lost 4 bases and 0 bases, there was a span of 7 bases. Germline assignment: CDR1 SGHNT and CDR2 YYREEE (reference sequence). CDR3 length: 13 residues. The isolated RNA, all of it, was reverse transcribed, so expressed TCRB transcripts were what got sequenced. Produced via immunoSEQ multiplex PCR; TCRdb's table is partial and in-frame only. This table has about 140,000 clones, roughly 9.3% appearing once. Material for sequencing was central memory CD4+ T cells from blood. The receptor was isolated from a woman aged 40 to 55 in good health. J is TRBJ2-5 and V is TRBV5-4; D remains unclear. The CDR3 nucleotides read TGTGCCAGCAGCCCGCGGAACCAAGAGACCCAGTACTTC. It encodes CASSPRNQETQYF. Drawing the rest from reference TRBV5-4 and TRBJ2-5, the complete variable domain is ETGVTQSPTHLIKTRGQQVTLRCSSQSGHNTVSWYQQALGQGPQFIFQYYREEENGRGNFPPRFSGLQFPNYSSELNVNALELDDSALYLCASSPRNQETQYFGPGTRLLVL.